These 24 T cell receptor beta chains came from one sample sequenced in a study of identical twins (dated by TCRdb to 2015 to 2016). The library was obtained by 5' RACE. The run used an Illumina HiSeq 2000. TCRdb itself trimmed the public reads at Q25 with fastp, ran MiXCR and retained productive beta chains. Rows matching on CDR3 protein sequence are summarized as one entry with the most common DNA and genes. The sample table contains 300,000 to 400,000 distinct CDR3 sequences; only one count was recorded for 10% to 15% of them. Approximately 7.5% of the sample is held by the ten biggest clonotypes. The same sample was also studied in work on yellow fever vaccine responses in identical twins.

The material sequenced was CD8+ T cells sorted from blood. These receptors were obtained from a woman under 30 in good health.

This chain's CDR3 is CATIVRQGAYEQYF. The CDR3 nucleotides are TGTGCCACCATCGTCCGGCAGGGTGCCTACGAGCAGTACTTC. The rearrangement uses TRBV10-3 and TRBJ2-7; the D gene is possibly TRBD1 (5 bases). CDR3 size: 14 residues. CDR1 and CDR2 (germline): ENHRY, SYGVKD. The V and J ends lost 10 bases and 2 bases respectively, with 18 bases between them.

This chain connects TRBV19 to TRBJ2-3, with D possibly called TRBD1 or TRBD2 (5 bases each). Trimming left V 7 bases short and J 6 bases short, with 11 bases between. The CDR3 contains 12 residues. The germline CDR1 and CDR2 sequences are LNHDA and SQIVND (reference sequence). The CDR3 here is CASNGDADTQYF. CDR3 coding DNA: TGTGCCAGTAACGGGGACGCCGATACGCAGTATTTT.

This chain uses TRBV7-8 with TRBJ2-1; TRBD2 aligns across 12 bases. Germline V gene sequence: CDR1 SGHVS, CDR2 FQNEAQ. The CDR3 spans 18 residues. The V gene end was trimmed by 5 bases and the J gene end by 0 bases; junction bases not matched to a gene: 8. The CDR3 sequence is CASSRTSGTPSSYNEQFF. Written as DNA, the CDR3 is TGTGCCAGCAGCCGGACTAGCGGGACACCGAGCTCCTACAATGAGCAGTTCTTC.

This clonotype appeared many times. V gene TRBV21-1 combines with J gene TRBJ2-7; the D call TRBD2 from the table was never checked on the DNA. TRBV21-1 is assigned pseudogene status. This CDR3 contains 15 residues. CDR3 coding DNA: TGTGCCAGCACTGATCTCGGGACTGATACCTACGAGCAGTACTTC. Translated, it gives CASTDLGTDTYEQYF.

This chain connects TRBV12-3 or TRBV12-4 to TRBJ1-1; D is perhaps TRBD1 (6 bases). There are 15 residues in the CDR3. Trimming took 7 bases from V and 5 from J, leaving 20 bases between them. CDR3 nucleotide sequence: TGTGCCAGCACCCCGAGCCGCAGGGGTGGGACTGAAGCTTTCTTT. Residues: CASTPSRRGGTEAFF.

This clonotype came up a few times. The rearrangement links TRBV2 to TRBJ1-5; no firm D call. CDR1 and CDR2 from the germline V gene are SNHLY and FYNNEI. The CDR3 totals 12 residues. Trimming took 1 base from V and 6 from J, leaving 4 bases between them. The CDR3 sequence: CASSEGIQPQHF. In DNA, the CDR3 is TGTGCCAGCAGTGAAGGGATTCAGCCCCAGCATTTT.

The table lists this clonotype with many counts. V is TRBV12-3 or TRBV12-4 and J is TRBJ2-1; 9 nucleotides line up with TRBD2. CDR3 length: 15 residues. V shed 8 bases and J 1 base; nucleotides not matched to a gene: 6. In DNA, the CDR3 is TGTGCCAGCGGGAATAGCGGGAGTTCCTACAATGAGCAGTTCTTC. This encodes CASGNSGSSYNEQFF.

This clonotype appeared a few times. The chain couples TRBV6-5 to TRBJ2-1; D may be TRBD1 (5 bases). This CDR3 has 14 residues. The V end lost 2 bases, the J end lost 6 bases, and 11 bases lay between the germline ends. Germline-derived CDR1 and CDR2 are MNHEY and SVGAGI. The chain's CDR3 is CASSYTGHFNEQFF. For the CDR3, the DNA is TGTGCCAGCAGTTACACAGGCCACTTCAATGAGCAGTTCTTC.

The V call is TRBV7-8, the J call TRBJ1-2, with TRBD1 matching over 7 bases. The germline gives CDR1 SGHVS, CDR2 FQNEAQ. The length of the CDR3 is 16 residues. J lost 2 bases, V lost 1 base, and 7 bases had no gene match. As DNA, the CDR3 is TGTGCCAGCAGCTTAGAGGGGGCCCAAATAAACTATGGCTACACCTTC. Its translation: CASSLEGAQINYGYTF.

The rearrangement uses TRBV28 and TRBJ1-4, with D possibly being TRBD1 (5 bases). The CDR3 contains 14 residues. Trimming cost V 5 bases and J 5 bases, with 12 bases left between them. Germline V lookup: CDR1 MDHEN, CDR2 SYDVKM. The CDR3 is CASSPSWGNEKLFF. CDR3 in DNA: TGTGCCAGCAGTCCCTCTTGGGGGAATGAAAAACTGTTTTTT.

This clonotype appeared many times. The gene calls are TRBV4-1 and TRBJ2-5; perhaps TRBD1 as D (6 bases). Trimming shortened V by 0 bases and J by 5 bases, and 13 bases separated the two germline ends. Germline CDR1 and CDR2: MGHRA and YSYEKL. This CDR3 is 15 amino acids long. The CDR3 protein is CASSQDLGARETQYF. The CDR3 region has the DNA TGCGCCAGCAGCCAAGATTTGGGGGCGCGTGAGACCCAGTACTTC.

The chain carries TRBV5-5 and TRBJ2-3, with D possibly TRBD2 on 6 matching bases. This CDR3 has 16 residues. Germline values: CDR1 SGHKS, CDR2 YYEKEE (reference sequence). V lost 3 bases, J lost 1 base, and 15 bases lay in between. The CDR3 here is CASSCPGVPCTDTQYF. CDR3 bases: TGTGCCAGCAGCTGCCCGGGGGTACCGTGCACAGATACGCAGTATTTT.

J is TRBJ2-4 and V is TRBV28; D is perhaps TRBD2 (7 bases). The V end was cut by 5 bases, the J end by 8 bases, with 19 bases between. This CDR3 is 15 amino acids long. CDR1 MDHEN and CDR2 SYDVKM come from the germline V gene. CDR3 region: CASSPGRGARDIQYF. CDR3 bases: TGTGCCAGCAGTCCAGGGAGGGGGGCGAGGGACATTCAGTACTTC.

Many counts were recorded for this clonotype. The chain employs TRBV7-9 and TRBJ2-2, with a weak D call TRBD2 (6 bases). CDR3 length equals 13 residues. CDR1 SEHNR and CDR2 FQNEAQ come from the germline V gene (reference sequence). Trimming left V 3 bases short and J 5 bases short, with 7 bases between. The CDR3 region is CASSFGSTGELFF. CDR3 sequence (DNA): TGTGCCAGCAGCTTCGGGAGTACCGGGGAGCTGTTTTTT.

In its sample, this clonotype was seen many times. The chain recombines TRBV5-1 with TRBJ2-5; D is ambiguous. V lost 0 bases and J lost 1, with 10 bases in between. Germline V gene lookup returns CDR1 SGHRS and CDR2 YFSETQ. The CDR3 has 15 residues. CDR3 bases: TGCGCCAGCAGCTTGGTCTTTGGGGTCCAAGAGACCCAGTACTTC. Its translation: CASSLVFGVQETQYF.

J is TRBJ1-2 and V is TRBV13; D gene unclear. Trimming stripped 0 bases from V and 0 bases from J, with 8 bases between. Germline CDR1 PRHDT, CDR2 FYEKMQ (reference sequence). The CDR3 sequence is 15 residues long. The CDR3 protein is CASSLGGAPNYGYTF. CDR3 sequence (DNA): TGTGCCAGCAGCTTAGGCGGCGCTCCTAACTATGGCTACACCTTC.

This clonotype has only a few counts. This chain connects TRBV2 to TRBJ1-2; 8 bases are a match to TRBD1. This CDR3 has 15 residues. The V and J ends lost 3 bases and 6 bases, in that order; junction bases with no gene match: 9. Germline V CDR1 and CDR2: SNHLY, FYNNEI. CDR3 loop: CASSDSRGRTDGYTF. The DNA for the CDR3 is TGTGCCAGCAGTGACTCCAGGGGGCGCACGGATGGCTACACCTTC.

The chain links TRBV4-1 to TRBJ1-6, with 9 bases lining up with TRBD1. In germline, CDR1 is MGHRA, CDR2 YSYEKL. The CDR3 runs 17 residues. The junction had 6 bases not matched to a gene; V was cut back by 4 bases and J by 2 bases. Here the CDR3 reads CASSPSGTGTYNSPLHF. As DNA, the CDR3 is TGCGCCAGCAGCCCCTCCGGGACAGGGACCTATAATTCACCCCTCCACTTT.

This sequence joins TRBV19 and TRBJ2-1; TRBD1 agrees at 9 bases. Germline CDR1 reads LNHDA; CDR2 reads SQIVND (reference sequence). The junction had 3 bases not matched to a gene; V was cut back by 3 bases and J by 0 bases. The CDR3 loop spans 16 amino acids. The CDR3 DNA reads TGTGCCAGTAGTATCGACAGGGGGAGCTCCTACAATGAGCAGTTCTTC. This translates into CASSIDRGSSYNEQFF.

The V and J genes are TRBV29-1 and TRBJ1-2, with TRBD1 matching 7 bases. The CDR3 covers 11 residues. Trimming at V came to 6 bases and at J to 5 bases, leaving 3 bases not matched to a gene. CDR1 is SQVTM and CDR2 is ANQGSEA in the germline V gene. CDR3 loop: CSVQGRYGYTF. CDR3 sequence (DNA): TGCAGCGTACAGGGGAGGTATGGCTACACCTTC.

This clonotype was detected a few times. The chain joins TRBV14 to TRBJ2-1; the match to TRBD1 covers 9 bases. Per germline, CDR1 SGHDN and CDR2 FVKESK. Unmatched junction bases numbered 11, after V lost 0 bases and J lost 8 bases. The CDR3 spans 17 residues. The CDR3: CASSQEGGQGFIDEQFF. The CDR3, as DNA: TGTGCCAGCAGCCAAGAGGGGGGACAGGGTTTTATCGATGAGCAGTTCTTC. Full variable domain (remainder filled in from reference TRBV14 and TRBJ2-1): EAGVTQFPSHSVIEKGQTVTLRCDPISGHDNLYWYRRVMGKEIKFLLHFVKESKQDESGMPNNRFLAERTGGTYSTLKVQPAELEDSGVYFCASSQEGGQGFIDEQFFGPGTRLTVL.

V is TRBV6-2 or TRBV6-3 and J is TRBJ2-7; a weak D match, TRBD2 (6 bases). This CDR3 contains 14 residues. Germline CDR1 reads MNHEY; CDR2 reads SVGEGT. Trimming left V 4 bases short and J 3 bases short, with 13 bases between. CDR3 residues: CASSLSSGGYEQYF. The DNA for the CDR3 is TGTGCCAGCAGTTTGAGTAGCGGAGGCTACGAGCAGTACTTC.

The J gene is TRBJ2-4, the V gene TRBV6-5; 11 bases match TRBD2. The CDR3 sequence is 18 residues long. V lost 4 bases to trimming and J lost 6 bases; unmatched junction nucleotides: 14. The V gene's germline CDR1 is MNHEY and CDR2 SVGAGI. The CDR3 is CASSSLNSGRALRNIQYF. The CDR3 nucleotides read TGTGCCAGCAGTTCCCTGAATAGCGGGAGGGCCTTGAGAAACATTCAGTACTTC.

This clonotype was observed a handful of times. The J gene is TRBJ2-1, the V gene TRBV5-1, with TRBD2 matching 15 bases. Per germline, CDR1 SGHRS and CDR2 YFSETQ. This CDR3 has 20 residues. J was trimmed by 1 base and V by 4 bases; bases with no gene match: 12. The CDR3 DNA sequence: TGCGCCAGCAGCCTTGGGGGGACTAGCGGGGGGCACAGATCCTACAATGAGCAGTTCTTC. Translated, it gives CASSLGGTSGGHRSYNEQFF.